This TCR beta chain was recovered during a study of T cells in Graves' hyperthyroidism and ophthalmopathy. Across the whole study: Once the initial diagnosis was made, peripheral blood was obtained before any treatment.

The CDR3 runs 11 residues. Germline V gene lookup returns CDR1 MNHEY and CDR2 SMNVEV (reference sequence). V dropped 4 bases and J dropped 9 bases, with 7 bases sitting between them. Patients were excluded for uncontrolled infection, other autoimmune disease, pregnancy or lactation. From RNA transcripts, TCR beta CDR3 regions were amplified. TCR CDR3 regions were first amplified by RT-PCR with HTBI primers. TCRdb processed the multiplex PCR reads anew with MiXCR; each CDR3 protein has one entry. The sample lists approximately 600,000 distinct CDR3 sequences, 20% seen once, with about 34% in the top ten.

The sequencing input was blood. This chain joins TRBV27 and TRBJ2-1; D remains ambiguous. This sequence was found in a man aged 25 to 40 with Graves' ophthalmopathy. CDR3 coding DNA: TGTGCCAGCAGTTACACCGGTGAGCAGTTCTTC. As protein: CASSYTGEQFF.